The clone carrying this TCR beta chain was detected many times. V was shortened by 0 bases and J by 7 bases, with 3 bases between the two germline ends. The length of the CDR3 is 11 residues. Germline V gene data show CDR1 as KGHDR and CDR2 as SFDVKD. These data originate in a study of response to subunit inactivated influenza vaccine. TCRdb reprocessed the RT-PCR reads with MiXCR, giving one entry per CDR3 protein. There are about 540,000 distinct CDR3 sequences in the sample; approximately 20% occur only once, and roughly 2.8% lies in the top ten. The same sample was also studied in work on T cells expressing NK-cell markers. As that report states: Libraries used 5'RACE template switching adding universal primer site and UMIs. One of eight sequenced donors was HCMV-seronegative; the other seven were seropositive.

The clonotype comes from a man over 45 who received an inactivated influenza vaccine. Sequenced here: CD4+ T cells sorted from PBMCs, sampled 12 days after vaccination. The chain carries TRBV24-1 and TRBJ2-7, with D hard to call. The DNA for the CDR3 is TGTGCCACCAGTGATTTGGGAGAGCAGTACTTC. This gives the protein CATSDLGEQYF.